This section outlines one TCR beta chain sequence together with its context. Per the original data handling: Estimation of nucleated cell counts relied on the amplification of reference gene primers. Sequencing used immunoSEQ multiplex PCR; TCRdb keeps in-frame clones, though not all of them. The V and J calls and clone size come from that table; D and trimming were worked out from the DNA. The sample contains approximately 360,000 clones, around 90% of which appear only once. The record originates from a study of blood T cell repertoires in COVID-19. Looking at the study overall: Whether acute or convalescent, the COVID-19 samples came from the United States, Italy and Spain. PBMCs, B-cell-depleted T cells, or T cells were the source of the cDNA or gDNA that made up the material.

This sequence originates from a man younger than 35 with active or convalescent COVID-19. Material: peripheral blood.

CDR3 protein: CASRRTGLVEKLFF. For the CDR3, the DNA is TGTGCCAGCAGGCGGACAGGGCTTGTTGAAAAACTGTTTTTT. The V and J genes are TRBV28 and TRBJ1-4, with TRBD1 identical over 8 bases. The CDR3 runs 14 residues. V was pared by 6 bases and J by 7 bases, with 7 bases of the junction left unmatched. Germline V gene lookup returns CDR1 MDHEN and CDR2 SYDVKM. Full variable domain (remainder filled in from reference TRBV28 and TRBJ1-4): DVKVTQSSRYLVKRTGEKVFLECVQDMDHENMFWYRQDPGLGLRLIYFSYDVKMKEKGDIPEGYSVSREKKERFSLILESASTNQTSMYLCASRRTGLVEKLFFGSGTQLSVL.